The 30 T cell receptor beta chains listed next were all sequenced from one sample in a study of blood T cell repertoires in COVID-19 (dated by TCRdb to between 2020 and 2021). Libraries were made using the immunoSEQ multiplex PCR assay. TCRdb re-hosts the immuneACCESS table, in-frame sequences only. Its copies lack some clones; in the studies checked, an unresolved V gene accounts for under half of them, and the cause for the rest is not known. This sample lists about 230,000 clones; 65% to 90% were detected once. About 1.5% of the sample is held by the ten biggest clonotypes. The source material was peripheral blood. These receptors came from a woman aged 40 to 50 who had recovered from COVID-19.

V and J are TRBV23-1 and TRBJ1-1; 7 positions agree with TRBD1. TRBV23-1 qualifies as an ORF whose function is uncertain. The CDR3 spans 16 residues. The junction had 12 bases not matched to a gene; V was cut back by 6 bases and J by 2 bases. CDR3 DNA sequence: TGCGCCAGCAGCCACAGGGAGGACAGGCAAAACACTGAAGCTTTCTTT. It translates to CASSHREDRQNTEAFF.

This clone appeared once. This rearrangement joins TRBV28 to TRBJ2-7; D gene uncertain. V lost 3 bases and J 1 base, leaving 4 bases between the germline ends. The germline CDR1 and CDR2 sequences are MDHEN and SYDVKM. This CDR3 has 12 residues. The CDR3 DNA sequence: TGTGCCAGCAGTTTCGGGTCCTACGAGCAGTACTTC. Protein sequence: CASSFGSYEQYF.

There are many counts of this clone. The J gene is TRBJ1-2, the V gene TRBV7-2, with D uncertain. The CDR3 extends over 13 amino acids. Germline lookup yields CDR1 SGHTA and CDR2 FQGNSA. V dropped 5 bases and J dropped 8 bases, with 15 bases sitting between them. CDR3 DNA: TGTGCCAGCAGCATAGGACTGGGGAGAGGCTACACCTTC. Encoded protein: CASSIGLGRGYTF.

This clone was seen more than once but under ten times. The genes are TRBV19 and TRBJ2-2, with D perhaps matching TRBD1 (6 bases). Germline CDR1 is LNHDA and CDR2 is SQIVND (reference sequence). The CDR3 loop spans 14 amino acids. V was cut by 5 bases and J by 4 bases, with 11 bases left in between. This chain's CDR3 is CASSVRGGTGELFF. CDR3 in DNA: TGTGCCAGTAGTGTCAGAGGGGGCACCGGGGAGCTGTTTTTT.

The rearrangement links TRBV6-6 to TRBJ2-1, with D possibly TRBD1 on 5 matching bases. Trimming took 6 bases from V and 7 from J, leaving 10 bases between them. Germline CDR1 reads MNHNY; CDR2 reads SVGAGI (reference sequence). There are 12 residues in the CDR3. CDR3: CASRAGFNEQFF. DNA of the CDR3: TGTGCCAGCAGGGCAGGGTTTAATGAGCAGTTCTTC.

CDR3 coding DNA: TGTGCCAGCAGCCCCGAGGGGGGGGCTTACTATGGCTACACCTTC. Translation: CASSPEGGAYYGYTF. The rearrangement links TRBV5-5 to TRBJ1-2, with D perhaps matching TRBD1 (6 bases). Trimming stripped 4 bases from V and 3 bases from J, with 16 bases between. The CDR3 has 15 amino acids. Germline loops: CDR1 SGHKS, CDR2 YYEKEE (reference sequence).

The chain joins TRBV7-2 to TRBJ2-1; D is perhaps TRBD1 (6 bases). The CDR3 covers 14 residues. V shed 2 bases and J shed 6 bases, with 11 bases lying between them. Per germline, CDR1 SGHTA and CDR2 FQGNSA. The CDR3, as DNA: TGTGCCAGCAGCTTATGGCAGGGGAGCAATGAGCAGTTCTTC. Protein sequence: CASSLWQGSNEQFF. The variable domain in full, with the rest retrieved from reference TRBV7-2 and TRBJ2-1, is GAGVSQSPSNKVTEKGKDVELRCDPISGHTALYWYRQSLGQGLEFLIYFQGNSAPDKSGLPSDRFSAERTGGSVSTLTIQRTQQEDSAVYLCASSLWQGSNEQFFGPGTRLTVL.

This clone is a singleton in its sample. The chain recombines TRBV6-5 with TRBJ2-5; the match to TRBD1 covers 7 bases. V lost 7 bases to trimming and J lost 2 bases; unmatched junction nucleotides: 4. This CDR3 has 13 amino acids. Germline CDR1 and CDR2: MNHEY and SVGAGI. The chain's CDR3 is CASNRGPQETQYF. CDR3 DNA: TGTGCCAGCAATAGGGGGCCTCAAGAGACCCAGTACTTC.

This clone is a singleton in its sample. This chain uses TRBV29-1 with TRBJ2-1, with TRBD2 matching 8 bases. J was trimmed by 8 bases and V by 2 bases; bases with no gene match: 2. This CDR3 region has 12 residues. Germline CDR1 is SQVTM and CDR2 is ANQGSEA. This CDR3 reads CSVERAGDEQFF. The CDR3 DNA is TGCAGCGTTGAACGAGCGGGGGATGAGCAGTTCTTC.

This sequence joins TRBV3-1 (or the pseudogene TRBV3-2) and TRBJ2-2; a possible D gene is TRBD2 (6 bases). V lost 4 bases to trimming and J lost 6 bases, with 15 bases between them. The CDR3 consists of 15 residues. Germline CDR1 and CDR2: LGHDT and YNNKEL (reference sequence). For the CDR3, the DNA is TGTGCCAGCAGCCGTCGGAGGGATGGGGCCGGGGAGCTGTTTTTT. It encodes CASSRRRDGAGELFF.

The sample holds a few counts of this clone. This chain joins TRBV5-4 and TRBJ2-2, with D hard to call. The CDR3 runs 12 residues. The V gene's germline CDR1 is SGHNT and CDR2 YYREEE (reference sequence). The V and J ends lost 2 bases and 5 bases respectively, with 4 bases between them. CDR3 amino acids: CASSFKTGELFF. The CDR3 region has the DNA TGTGCCAGCAGCTTCAAAACCGGGGAGCTGTTTTTT.

In this sample, this clone turned up a few times. The genes are TRBV2 and TRBJ1-1; possible D gene TRBD1, 5 bases. Trimming removed 6 bases from V and 1 base from J, with 15 bases in between. Germline V lookup: CDR1 SNHLY, CDR2 FYNNEI. The CDR3 is made up of 15 amino acids. The DNA for the CDR3 is TGTGCCAGCAGGATACAGGCTTCTCAGAACACTGAAGCTTTCTTT. It yields the protein CASRIQASQNTEAFF.

This chain links TRBV19 with TRBJ2-7; tentatively, D is TRBD2 (6 bases). The germline CDR1 and CDR2 sequences are LNHDA and SQIVND (reference sequence). The CDR3 extends over 12 amino acids. V lost 3 bases, J lost 12 bases, and 15 bases lay in between. The CDR3 spells CASSIGGEVTYF. In DNA form, the CDR3 reads TGTGCCAGTAGTATCGGAGGGGAAGTTACGTACTTC.

The gene calls are TRBV6-2 or TRBV6-3 and TRBJ1-1; D is possibly TRBD1 (5 bases). This CDR3 is built from 15 residues. The germline V and J ends were trimmed by 5 bases and 1 base, with 14 bases remaining between them. From germline, CDR1 is MNHEY and CDR2 SVGEGT. CDR3 nucleotides: TGTGCCAGCAGTGACCCGGGACTGGGGAACACTGAAGCTTTCTTT. This gives the protein CASSDPGLGNTEAFF.

The chain links TRBV28 to TRBJ2-3, with a possible D match to TRBD2 (6 bases). Germline CDR1 and CDR2: MDHEN and SYDVKM. Trimming took 5 bases from V and 2 from J, leaving 17 bases between them. The CDR3 is made up of 16 amino acids. CDR3 nucleotides: TGTGCCAGCAGTCCGGACCGGGACTTTCCCACAGATACGCAGTATTTT. The encoded protein is CASSPDRDFPTDTQYF.

The V and J genes are TRBV30 and TRBJ1-2; 9 bases are a match to TRBD1. Germline V gene data show CDR1 as GTSNPN and CDR2 as SVGIG (reference sequence). J gave up 6 bases and V 7 bases, and 9 bases lay outside the gene matches. The CDR3 length is 13 residues. In nucleotides, the CDR3 is TGTGCCTCTACGGACAGGGGACTAGATGGCTACACCTTC. Protein product: CASTDRGLDGYTF.

The genes are TRBV19 and TRBJ1-5; possibly TRBD1 for D (5 bases). CDR1 is LNHDA, CDR2 SQIVND, per germline (reference sequence). V was pared by 6 bases and J by 7 bases, with 16 bases between. The CDR3 is 14 amino acids. The chain's CDR3 is CASSRGRRQQPQHF. The CDR3 DNA follows: TGTGCCAGTAGCCGGGGGAGACGACAGCAGCCCCAGCATTTT.

The chain carries TRBV19 and TRBJ1-5, with TRBD1 identical over 7 bases. The V gene's germline CDR1 is LNHDA and CDR2 SQIVND (reference sequence). V lost 6 bases and J lost 5; bases outside the gene matches: 7. This CDR3 has 14 amino acids. CDR3 DNA sequence: TGTGCCAGTAGCCAGACAGGGATGGATCAGCCCCAGCATTTT. This gives the protein CASSQTGMDQPQHF.

The chain carries TRBV7-3 and TRBJ2-2; 7 bases fit TRBD1. The CDR3 contains 16 residues. Trimming removed 5 bases from V and 6 bases from J; junction bases left unmatched: 12. Germline loops: CDR1 SGHTA, CDR2 FQGTGA. The CDR3 region is CASSPRGRGNAGELFF. The CDR3 coding sequence is TGTGCCAGCAGCCCCCGGGGCAGGGGGAATGCCGGGGAGCTGTTTTTT.

CDR3: CARRIRELTVHEQYF. As DNA, the CDR3 is TGTGCCAGAAGAATTAGGGAGTTGACGGTGCACGAGCAGTACTTC. The chain employs TRBV3-1 (or the pseudogene TRBV3-2) and TRBJ2-7, with D maybe TRBD2 (5 bases). Germline V gene data show CDR1 as LGHDT and CDR2 as YNNKEL (reference sequence). V gave up 9 bases and J gave up 5 bases, with 23 bases separating them. The CDR3 totals 15 residues.

CDR3 coding DNA: TGTGCCAGCAGCACACGACAGGGCTCCTACGAGCAGTACTTC. Translated, it gives CASSTRQGSYEQYF. The chain combines TRBV7-2 with TRBJ2-7; 7 bases fit TRBD1. Germline trimming cut 5 bases from V and 0 bases from J; bases unmatched to any gene: 4. The CDR3 is made up of 14 amino acids. Germline-derived CDR1 and CDR2 are SGHTA and FQGNSA.

This clone showed up just once. The rearrangement uses TRBV19 and TRBJ2-7; TRBD1 aligns across 9 bases. Germline CDR1 is LNHDA and CDR2 is SQIVND (reference sequence). This CDR3 has 15 amino acids. V was pared by 7 bases and J by 5 bases, with 12 bases of the junction left unmatched. The CDR3 region is CASKRRDRGAHEQYF. The CDR3 DNA reads as TGTGCCAGTAAACGGAGAGACAGGGGGGCCCACGAGCAGTACTTC.

The V call is TRBV10-1, the J call TRBJ2-7, with no clear D. The CDR3 has 12 amino acids. Germline V gene data show CDR1 as WNHNN and CDR2 as SYGVQD (reference sequence). Trimming took off 2 bases at V and 5 bases at J, with 7 bases between the two ends. The CDR3 reads CASSENSDEQYF. In DNA, the CDR3 is TGCGCCAGCAGTGAGAATTCGGACGAGCAGTACTTC.

The genes are TRBV3-1 (or the pseudogene TRBV3-2) and TRBJ2-3; a possible D gene is TRBD1 (6 bases). In germline, CDR1 is LGHDT, CDR2 YNNKEL (reference sequence). V was shortened by 5 bases and J by 5 bases, with 17 bases between the two germline ends. The CDR3 extends over 15 amino acids. The CDR3 reads CASSSGVTGKDTQYF. DNA of the CDR3: TGTGCCAGCAGCTCAGGGGTCACGGGAAAAGATACGCAGTATTTT.

V is TRBV11-2 and J is TRBJ2-7; TRBD1 matches at 8 bases. V dropped 7 bases and J dropped 0; count of bases not matched to a gene: 8. The CDR3 length is 15 residues. Germline V gene sequence: CDR1 SGHAT, CDR2 FQNNGV. CDR3 amino acids: CASTLDRESSYEQYF. CDR3 sequence (DNA): TGTGCCAGCACCCTGGACAGGGAAAGCTCCTACGAGCAGTACTTC.

The chain couples TRBV29-1 to TRBJ2-3; D may be TRBD1 (6 bases). The CDR3 contains 12 residues. From germline, CDR1 is SQVTM and CDR2 ANQGSEA. The V gene lost 5 bases and the J gene lost 3 bases, with 9 bases spanning the gap. CDR3 sequence (DNA): TGCAGCGTTACAACAGGGACAGATACGCAGTATTTT. Translated, it gives CSVTTGTDTQYF.

This clone has just one count. The chain employs TRBV9 and TRBJ1-2, with D unclear. Trimming stripped 0 bases from V and 4 bases from J, with 13 bases between. The CDR3 length is 15 residues. Germline V gene lookup returns CDR1 SGDLS and CDR2 YYNGEE. In DNA, the CDR3 is TGTGCCAGCAGCGTAGAACAGTCATACTTCTATGGCTACACCTTC. This gives the protein CASSVEQSYFYGYTF.

The V call is TRBV7-3, the J call TRBJ2-3; D is possibly TRBD2 (6 bases). V shed 5 bases and J shed 6 bases, with 15 bases lying between them. The germline V gene encodes CDR1 SGHTA and CDR2 FQGTGA. The CDR3 is 14 residues long. CDR3 coding DNA: TGTGCCAGCAGCCCCGGGACTCAATCGGATACGCAGTATTTT. It encodes CASSPGTQSDTQYF.

The chain uses TRBV6-5 and TRBJ2-2; a weak D match, TRBD2 (6 bases). Germline CDR1 MNHEY, CDR2 SVGAGI. Deletions cut 0 bases from V and 5 bases from J, with 13 bases between. This CDR3 region has 16 residues. DNA for the CDR3: TGTGCCAGCAGTTACTCGCGGGACTTACAAACCGGGGAGCTGTTTTTT. This sequence encodes CASSYSRDLQTGELFF.

The chain couples TRBV7-3 to TRBJ2-3, with 7 bases fitting TRBD2. The germline gives CDR1 SGHTA, CDR2 FQGTGA. The V gene end was trimmed by 3 bases and the J gene end by 2 bases; junction bases not matched to a gene: 5. This CDR3 has 15 amino acids. The CDR3 sequence: CASSLGLAATDTQYF. CDR3 DNA: TGTGCCAGCAGCTTGGGGCTAGCGGCCACAGATACGCAGTATTTT.